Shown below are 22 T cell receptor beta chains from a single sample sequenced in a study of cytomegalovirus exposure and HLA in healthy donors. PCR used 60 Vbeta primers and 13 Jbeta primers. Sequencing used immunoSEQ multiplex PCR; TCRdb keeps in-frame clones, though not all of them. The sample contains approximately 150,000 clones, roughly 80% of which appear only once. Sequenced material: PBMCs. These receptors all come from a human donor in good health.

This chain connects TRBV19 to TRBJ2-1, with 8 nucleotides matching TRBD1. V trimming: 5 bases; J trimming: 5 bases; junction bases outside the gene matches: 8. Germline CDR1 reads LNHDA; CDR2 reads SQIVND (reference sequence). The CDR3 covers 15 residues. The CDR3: CASSPRQGPHNEQFF. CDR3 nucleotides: TGTGCCAGTAGTCCACGACAGGGGCCCCACAATGAGCAGTTCTTC.

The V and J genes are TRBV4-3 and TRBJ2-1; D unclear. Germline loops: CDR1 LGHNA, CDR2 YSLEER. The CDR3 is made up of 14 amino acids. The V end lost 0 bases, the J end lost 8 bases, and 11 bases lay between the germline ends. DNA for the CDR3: TGCGCCAGCAGCCAAGATCTGTCCAGCGATGAGCAGTTCTTC. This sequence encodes CASSQDLSSDEQFF.

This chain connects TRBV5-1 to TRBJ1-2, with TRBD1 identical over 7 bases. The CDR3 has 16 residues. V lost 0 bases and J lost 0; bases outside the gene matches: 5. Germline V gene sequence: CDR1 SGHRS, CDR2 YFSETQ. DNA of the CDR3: TGCGCCAGCAGCTTGGCCCCGCAGGGGGCTAACTATGGCTACACCTTC. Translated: CASSLAPQGANYGYTF.

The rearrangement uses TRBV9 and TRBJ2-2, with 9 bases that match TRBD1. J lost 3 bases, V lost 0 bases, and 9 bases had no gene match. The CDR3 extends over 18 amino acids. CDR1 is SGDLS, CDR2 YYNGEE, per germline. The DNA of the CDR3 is TGTGCCAGCAGCGTAGAAAGCCCGGGGACAGGGCACACCGGGGAGCTGTTTTTT. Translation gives CASSVESPGTGHTGELFF.

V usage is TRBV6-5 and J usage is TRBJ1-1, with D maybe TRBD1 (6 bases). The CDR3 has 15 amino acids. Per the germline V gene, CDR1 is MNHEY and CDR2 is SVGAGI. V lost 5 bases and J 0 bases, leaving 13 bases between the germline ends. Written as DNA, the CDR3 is TGTGCCAGCAGTACCTCAGGGGCGGTGAACACTGAAGCTTTCTTT. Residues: CASSTSGAVNTEAFF.

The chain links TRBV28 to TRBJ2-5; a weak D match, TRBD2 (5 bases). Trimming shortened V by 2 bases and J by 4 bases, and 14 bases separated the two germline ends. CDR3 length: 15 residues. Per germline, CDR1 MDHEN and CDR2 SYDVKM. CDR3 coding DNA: TGTGCCAGCAGTTTAGCTGCTTTGGCGGGAGAGACCCAGTACTTC. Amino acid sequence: CASSLAALAGETQYF. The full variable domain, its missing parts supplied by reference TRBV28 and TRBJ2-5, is DVKVTQSSRYLVKRTGEKVFLECVQDMDHENMFWYRQDPGLGLRLIYFSYDVKMKEKGDIPEGYSVSREKKERFSLILESASTNQTSMYLCASSLAALAGETQYFGPGTRLLVL.

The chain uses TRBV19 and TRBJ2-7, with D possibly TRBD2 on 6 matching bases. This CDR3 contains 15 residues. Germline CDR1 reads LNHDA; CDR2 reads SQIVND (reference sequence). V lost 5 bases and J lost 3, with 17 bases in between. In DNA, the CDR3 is TGTGCCAGTAGTCCCAGGAGGGATAGGGGCTACGAGCAGTACTTC. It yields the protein CASSPRRDRGYEQYF.

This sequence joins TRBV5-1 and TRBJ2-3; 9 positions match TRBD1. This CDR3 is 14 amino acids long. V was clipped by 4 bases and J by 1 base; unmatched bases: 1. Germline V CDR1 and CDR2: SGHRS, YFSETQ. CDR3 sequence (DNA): TGCGCCAGCAGCCGGACAGGGGGCACAGATACGCAGTATTTT. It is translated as CASSRTGGTDTQYF.

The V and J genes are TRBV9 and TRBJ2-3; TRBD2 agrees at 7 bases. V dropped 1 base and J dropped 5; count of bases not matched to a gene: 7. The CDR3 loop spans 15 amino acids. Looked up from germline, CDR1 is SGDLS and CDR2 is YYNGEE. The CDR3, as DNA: TGTGCCAGCAGCGTACCCGGACTAGGACAAGATACGCAGTATTTT. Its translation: CASSVPGLGQDTQYF.

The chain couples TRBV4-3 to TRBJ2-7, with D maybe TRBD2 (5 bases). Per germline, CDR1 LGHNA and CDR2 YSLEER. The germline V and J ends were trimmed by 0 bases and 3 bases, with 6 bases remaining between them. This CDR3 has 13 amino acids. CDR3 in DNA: TGCGCCAGCAGCCAAGACGGGGTCTACGAGCAGTACTTC. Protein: CASSQDGVYEQYF.

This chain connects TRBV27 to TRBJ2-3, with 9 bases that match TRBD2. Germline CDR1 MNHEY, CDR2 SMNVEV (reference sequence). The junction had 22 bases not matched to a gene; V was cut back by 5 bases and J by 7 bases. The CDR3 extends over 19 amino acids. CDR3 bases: TGTGCCAGCAGTCCCAACATAACTCCGGGACTAGCTCCTCCTAATACGCAGTATTTT. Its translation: CASSPNITPGLAPPNTQYF.

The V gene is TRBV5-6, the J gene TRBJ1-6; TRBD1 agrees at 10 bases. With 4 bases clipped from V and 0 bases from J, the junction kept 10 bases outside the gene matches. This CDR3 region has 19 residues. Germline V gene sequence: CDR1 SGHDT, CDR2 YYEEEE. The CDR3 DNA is TGTGCCAGCAGCGGGGACAGGGGCGATAAGAGCTCCTATAATTCACCCCTCCACTTT. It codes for CASSGDRGDKSSYNSPLHF. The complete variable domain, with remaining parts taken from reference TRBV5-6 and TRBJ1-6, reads DAGVTQSPTHLIKTRGQQVTLRCSPKSGHDTVSWYQQALGQGPQFIFQYYEEEERQRGNFPDRFSGHQFPNYSSELNVNALLLGDSALYLCASSGDRGDKSSYNSPLHFGNGTRLTVT.

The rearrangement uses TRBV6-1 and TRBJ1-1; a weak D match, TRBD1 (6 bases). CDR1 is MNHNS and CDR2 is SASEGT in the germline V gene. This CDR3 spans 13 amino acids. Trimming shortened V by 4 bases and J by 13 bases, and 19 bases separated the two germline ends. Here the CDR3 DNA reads TGTGCCAGCAGTGGATCGAAGGACAGAAAACGTTTCTTT. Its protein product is CASSGSKDRKRFF.

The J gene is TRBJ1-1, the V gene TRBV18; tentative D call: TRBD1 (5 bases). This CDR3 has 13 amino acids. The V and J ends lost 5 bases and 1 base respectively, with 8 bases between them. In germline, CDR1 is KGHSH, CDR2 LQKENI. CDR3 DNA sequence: TGTGCCAGCTCAGGGGCTGGGAACACTGAAGCTTTCTTT. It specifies CASSGAGNTEAFF.

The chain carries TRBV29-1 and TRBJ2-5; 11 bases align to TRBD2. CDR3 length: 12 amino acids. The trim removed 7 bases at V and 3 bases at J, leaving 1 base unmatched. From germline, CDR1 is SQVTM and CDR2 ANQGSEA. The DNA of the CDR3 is TGCAGCGAGGGACTAGCGGAAGAGACCCAGTACTTC. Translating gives CSEGLAEETQYF.

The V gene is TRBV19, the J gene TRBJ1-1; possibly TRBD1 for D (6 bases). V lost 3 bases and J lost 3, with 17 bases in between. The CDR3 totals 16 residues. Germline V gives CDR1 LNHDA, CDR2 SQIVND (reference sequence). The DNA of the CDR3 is TGTGCCAGTAGTATCAGGCCGGGGGGCGCGGACACTGAAGCTTTCTTT. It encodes CASSIRPGGADTEAFF.

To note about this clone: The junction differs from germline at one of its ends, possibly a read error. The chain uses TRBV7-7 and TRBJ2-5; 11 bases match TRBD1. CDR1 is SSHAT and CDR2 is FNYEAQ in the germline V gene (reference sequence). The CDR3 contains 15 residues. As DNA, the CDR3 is TGTGCTAGCAGCTTGGGGACAGGGGGTGGCGAGACCCAGTACTTC. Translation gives CASSLGTGGGETQYF.

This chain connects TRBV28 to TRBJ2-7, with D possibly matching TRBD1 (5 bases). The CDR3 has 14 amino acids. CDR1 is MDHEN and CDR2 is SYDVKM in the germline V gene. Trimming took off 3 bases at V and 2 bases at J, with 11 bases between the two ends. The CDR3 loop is CASSLADKTYEQYF. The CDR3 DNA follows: TGTGCCAGCAGTTTGGCGGACAAGACCTACGAGCAGTACTTC.

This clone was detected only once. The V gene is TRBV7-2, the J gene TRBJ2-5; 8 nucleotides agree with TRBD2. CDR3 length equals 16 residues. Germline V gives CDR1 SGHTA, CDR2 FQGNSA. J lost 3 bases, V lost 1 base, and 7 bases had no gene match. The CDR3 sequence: CASSLVSGGTKETQYF. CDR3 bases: TGTGCCAGCAGCTTAGTCTCGGGGGGGACGAAAGAGACCCAGTACTTC.

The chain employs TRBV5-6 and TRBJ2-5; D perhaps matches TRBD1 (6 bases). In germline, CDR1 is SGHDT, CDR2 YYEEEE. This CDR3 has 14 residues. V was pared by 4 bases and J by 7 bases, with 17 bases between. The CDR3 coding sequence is TGTGCCAGCAGCCGAACAGGGCTTGAGGGGACCCAGTACTTC. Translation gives CASSRTGLEGTQYF.

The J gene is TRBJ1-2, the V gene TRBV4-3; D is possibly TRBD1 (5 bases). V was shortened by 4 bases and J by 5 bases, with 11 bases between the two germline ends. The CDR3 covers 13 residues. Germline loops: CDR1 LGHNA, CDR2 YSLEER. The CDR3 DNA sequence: TGCGCCAGCAGCCCCCGACAGTCTTATGGCTACACCTTC. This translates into CASSPRQSYGYTF.

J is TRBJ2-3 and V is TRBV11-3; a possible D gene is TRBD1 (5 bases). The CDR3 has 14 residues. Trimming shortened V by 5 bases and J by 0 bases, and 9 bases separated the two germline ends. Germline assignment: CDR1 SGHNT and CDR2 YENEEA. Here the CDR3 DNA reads TGTGCCAGCAGCCCCTGGGGCAGCACAGATACGCAGTATTTT. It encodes CASSPWGSTDTQYF.